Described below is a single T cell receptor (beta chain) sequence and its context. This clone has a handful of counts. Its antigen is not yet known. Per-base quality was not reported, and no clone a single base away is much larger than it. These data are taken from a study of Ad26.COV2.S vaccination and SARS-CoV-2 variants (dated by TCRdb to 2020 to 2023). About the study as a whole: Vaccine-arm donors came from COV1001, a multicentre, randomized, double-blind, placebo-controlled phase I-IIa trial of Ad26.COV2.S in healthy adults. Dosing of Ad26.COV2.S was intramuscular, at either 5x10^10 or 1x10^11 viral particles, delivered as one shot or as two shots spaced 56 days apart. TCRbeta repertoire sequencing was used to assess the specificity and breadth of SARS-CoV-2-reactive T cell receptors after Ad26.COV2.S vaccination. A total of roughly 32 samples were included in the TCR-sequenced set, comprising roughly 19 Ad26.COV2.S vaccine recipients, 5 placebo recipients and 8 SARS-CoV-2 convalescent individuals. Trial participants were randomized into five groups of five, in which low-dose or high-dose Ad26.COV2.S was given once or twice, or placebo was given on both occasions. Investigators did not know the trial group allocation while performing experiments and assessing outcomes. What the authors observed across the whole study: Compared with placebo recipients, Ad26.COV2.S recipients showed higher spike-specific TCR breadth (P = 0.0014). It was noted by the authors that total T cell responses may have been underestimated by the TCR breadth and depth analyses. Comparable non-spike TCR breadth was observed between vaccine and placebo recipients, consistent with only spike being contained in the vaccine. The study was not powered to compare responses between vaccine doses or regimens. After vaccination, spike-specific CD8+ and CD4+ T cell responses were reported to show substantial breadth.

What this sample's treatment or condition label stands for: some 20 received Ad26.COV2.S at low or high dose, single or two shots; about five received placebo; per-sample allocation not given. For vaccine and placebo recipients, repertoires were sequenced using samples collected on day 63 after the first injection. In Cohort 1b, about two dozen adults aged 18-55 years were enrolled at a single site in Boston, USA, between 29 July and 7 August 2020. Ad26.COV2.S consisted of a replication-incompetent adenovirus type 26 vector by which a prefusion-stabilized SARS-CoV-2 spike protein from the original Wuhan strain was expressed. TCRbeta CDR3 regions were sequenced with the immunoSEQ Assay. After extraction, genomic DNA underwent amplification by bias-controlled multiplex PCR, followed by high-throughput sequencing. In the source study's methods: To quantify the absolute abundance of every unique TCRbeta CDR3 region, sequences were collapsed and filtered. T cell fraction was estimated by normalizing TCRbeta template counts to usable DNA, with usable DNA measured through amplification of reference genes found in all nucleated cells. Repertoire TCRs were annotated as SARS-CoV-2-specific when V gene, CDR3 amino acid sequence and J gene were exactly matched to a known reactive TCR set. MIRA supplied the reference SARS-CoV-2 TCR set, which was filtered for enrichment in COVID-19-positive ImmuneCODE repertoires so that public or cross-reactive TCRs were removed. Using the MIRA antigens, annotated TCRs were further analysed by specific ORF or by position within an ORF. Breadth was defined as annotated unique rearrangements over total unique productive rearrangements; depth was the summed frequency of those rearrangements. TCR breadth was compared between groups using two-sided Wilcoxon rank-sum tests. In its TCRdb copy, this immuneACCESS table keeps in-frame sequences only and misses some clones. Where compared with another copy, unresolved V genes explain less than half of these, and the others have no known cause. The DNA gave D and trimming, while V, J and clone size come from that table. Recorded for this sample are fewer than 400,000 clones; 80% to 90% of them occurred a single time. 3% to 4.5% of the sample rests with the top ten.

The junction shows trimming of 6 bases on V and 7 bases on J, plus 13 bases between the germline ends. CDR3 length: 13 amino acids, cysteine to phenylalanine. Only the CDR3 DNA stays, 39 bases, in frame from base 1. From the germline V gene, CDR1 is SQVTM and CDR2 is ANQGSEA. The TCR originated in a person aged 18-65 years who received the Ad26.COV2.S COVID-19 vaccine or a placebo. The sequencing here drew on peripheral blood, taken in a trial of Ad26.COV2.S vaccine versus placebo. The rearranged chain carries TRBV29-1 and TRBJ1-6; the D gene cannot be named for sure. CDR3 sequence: CSVGFSPNSPLHF. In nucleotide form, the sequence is TGCAGCGTAGGGTTTAGTCCGAATTCACCCCTCCACTTT.